The 29 T cell receptor beta chains presented below share a single source sample, sequenced in a study of blood T cell repertoires in COVID-19. The data were produced by immunoSEQ multiplex PCR, yet TCRdb's version contains in-frame clones alone and is incomplete. The repertoire has about 210,000 clones, 65% to 90% of them found once; the top ten carry approximately 10%. Sequencing used peripheral blood. The receptors were sampled from a man aged 45-65 years with active or convalescent COVID-19.

V gene TRBV10-3 combines with J gene TRBJ2-1, with 14 bases matching TRBD2. There are 16 residues in the CDR3. Germline-derived CDR1 and CDR2 are ENHRY and SYGVKD. Trimming at V came to 11 bases and at J to 2 bases, leaving 8 bases not matched to a gene. The CDR3 loop is CASSGLAGAPYNEQFF. For the CDR3, the DNA is TGTGCCTCCTCGGGACTAGCGGGGGCCCCCTACAATGAGCAGTTCTTC.

The V call is TRBV7-3, the J call TRBJ2-6; D possibly corresponds to TRBD2 (6 bases). V lost 1 base and J lost 3, with 19 bases in between. CDR3 length: 19 amino acids. The germline V gene has CDR1 SGHTA and CDR2 FQGTGA. CDR3 in DNA: TGTGCCAGCAGCTTAATGTACGGGGACTCCCTTGGTGGGGCCAACGTCCTGACTTTC. Its translation: CASSLMYGDSLGGANVLTF. Full variable domain (rest looked up from reference TRBV7-3 and TRBJ2-6): GAGVSQTPSNKVTEKGKYVELRCDPISGHTALYWYRQSLGQGPEFLIYFQGTGAADDSGLPNDRFFAVRPEGSVSTLKIQRTERGDSAVYLCASSLMYGDSLGGANVLTFGAGSRLTVL.

This rearrangement joins TRBV7-9 to TRBJ1-2; D unclear. V was trimmed by 4 bases and J by 4 bases, leaving 16 bases between them. Germline-derived CDR1 and CDR2 are SEHNR and FQNEAQ (reference sequence). This CDR3 comprises 15 residues. In DNA, the CDR3 is TGTGCCAGCAGCTCCGGGAGGCTCCAGTTCTATGGCTACACCTTC. Its protein product is CASSSGRLQFYGYTF.

This clone was seen a few times. The chain uses TRBV11-1 and TRBJ2-7; TRBD1 agrees at 8 bases. The CDR3 sequence is 14 residues long. The J segment lost 5 bases and the V segment lost 5 bases, leaving 8 bases of the junction unmatched. Germline loops: CDR1 SGHAT, CDR2 FQDESV (reference sequence). The chain's CDR3 is CASSQHAGGNEQYF. For the CDR3, the DNA is TGTGCCAGCAGCCAACACGCAGGGGGCAACGAGCAGTACTTC.

For the CDR3, the DNA is TGTGCCAGCAGTTCCCCTTCCGGGGAGCTGTTTTTT. It specifies CASSSPSGELFF. The chain has TRBV28 and TRBJ2-2, with D unclear. The CDR3 runs 12 residues. Germline CDR1 reads MDHEN; CDR2 reads SYDVKM. V lost 4 bases and J 6 bases, leaving 6 bases between the germline ends.

This clone has a single count. The chain uses TRBV7-2 and TRBJ1-2; TRBD1 matches 9 bases. Trimming removed 2 bases from V and 10 bases from J; junction bases left unmatched: 2. The CDR3 sequence is 12 residues long. The germline CDR1 and CDR2 sequences are SGHTA and FQGNSA. CDR3 coding DNA: TGTGCCAGCAGCTTAAGACAGGGGGACTACACCTTC. This translates into CASSLRQGDYTF.

The chain has TRBV9 and TRBJ2-7; possibly TRBD2 for D (6 bases). The CDR3 has 14 amino acids. Germline CDR1 reads SGDLS; CDR2 reads YYNGEE. The V gene lost 0 bases and the J gene lost 3 bases, with 10 bases spanning the gap. The CDR3 DNA reads as TGTGCCAGCAGCGTAGGCGGGACGCTCTACGAGCAGTACTTC. Translated, it gives CASSVGGTLYEQYF.

The J gene is TRBJ1-2, the V gene TRBV5-1; 7 bases fit TRBD1. The V gene's germline CDR1 is SGHRS and CDR2 YFSETQ. The CDR3 spans 15 residues. The V and J ends lost 0 bases and 4 bases, in that order; junction bases with no gene match: 6. CDR3 in amino acids: CASSLAVTGAYGYTF. The CDR3 region has the DNA TGCGCCAGCAGCTTGGCCGTAACAGGGGCCTATGGCTACACCTTC.

The chain carries TRBV2 and TRBJ2-3; 8 positions agree with TRBD1. J lost 4 bases, V lost 6 bases, and 15 bases had no gene match. The CDR3 is 17 amino acids. The germline V gene has CDR1 SNHLY and CDR2 FYNNEI. CDR3 coding DNA: TGTGCCAGCAGCCCGGGAAGACAGGGGCTGGATCCAGATACGCAGTATTTT. As protein: CASSPGRQGLDPDTQYF.

CDR3 sequence reads: CASSPGQSVYEQYF. The CDR3 nucleotides are TGTGCCAGCAGTCCCGGACAGTCCGTTTACGAGCAGTACTTC. The rearrangement links TRBV27 to TRBJ2-7; weak D call: TRBD1 (6 bases). V lost 5 bases and J 4 bases, leaving 15 bases between the germline ends. From germline, CDR1 is MNHEY and CDR2 SMNVEV (reference sequence). There are 14 residues in the CDR3.

The chain links TRBV29-1 to TRBJ2-1; a weak D match, TRBD1 (6 bases). Germline V lookup: CDR1 SQVTM, CDR2 ANQGSEA. V lost 6 bases to trimming and J lost 3 bases, with 6 bases between them. The CDR3 consists of 11 residues. The CDR3 coding sequence is TGCAGCGTGGACAGCTACAATGAGCAGTTCTTC. Its protein product is CSVDSYNEQFF.

This clone was found a few times. The chain employs TRBV19 and TRBJ2-1, with 16 bases fitting TRBD2. The CDR3 sequence is 16 residues long. Trimming at V came to 9 bases and at J to 6 bases, leaving 8 bases not matched to a gene. The germline gives CDR1 LNHDA, CDR2 SQIVND (reference sequence). The CDR3 loop reads CASTGTSGRGLNEQFF. In DNA, the CDR3 is TGTGCCAGCACCGGGACTAGCGGGAGGGGGCTCAATGAGCAGTTCTTC.

The chain links TRBV7-2 to TRBJ2-1, with 8 bases that match TRBD1. J gave up 13 bases and V 1 base, and 18 bases lay outside the gene matches. This CDR3 spans 17 amino acids. Germline loops: CDR1 SGHTA, CDR2 FQGNSA. CDR3: CASSLGPGGGMSQRQFF. CDR3 DNA: TGTGCCAGCAGCTTAGGTCCAGGGGGCGGAATGAGCCAAAGACAGTTCTTC.

V is TRBV19 and J is TRBJ1-6, with D tentatively TRBD1 (5 bases). Between the trimmed V and J ends, which lost 5 bases and 14 bases, there was a span of 13 bases. The CDR3 extends over 12 amino acids. Germline V gene sequence: CDR1 LNHDA, CDR2 SQIVND (reference sequence). CDR3 in DNA: TGTGCCAGTAGTCCCGGGACTAGCACCCTCCACTTT. Translating gives CASSPGTSTLHF.

This clone was seen a handful of times. The chain uses TRBV2 and TRBJ2-1; TRBD1 might be the D (6 bases). V gave up 4 bases and J gave up 10 bases, with 20 bases separating them. The CDR3 extends over 15 amino acids. Germline V gene lookup returns CDR1 SNHLY and CDR2 FYNNEI. The CDR3 sequence: CASSGTATFPGEQFF. CDR3 bases: TGTGCCAGCAGTGGGACAGCCACCTTTCCAGGGGAGCAGTTCTTC.

The V gene is TRBV4-3, the J gene TRBJ1-4, with D tentatively TRBD1 (5 bases). The CDR3 has 15 residues. Trimming took off 0 bases at V and 5 bases at J, with 10 bases between the two ends. Germline V gives CDR1 LGHNA, CDR2 YSLEER. The CDR3 DNA follows: TGCGCCAGCAGCCAAGATATGGGGGGAAATGAAAAACTGTTTTTT. Amino acids: CASSQDMGGNEKLFF.

The chain uses TRBV25-1 and TRBJ2-1; 7 nucleotides match TRBD1. The CDR3 spans 15 residues. CDR1 and CDR2 from the germline V gene are MGHDK and SYGVNS. Trimming at V came to 5 bases and at J to 4 bases, leaving 8 bases not matched to a gene. The CDR3 DNA follows: TGTGCCAGCAGTCTAAAGGGGGCCGGTTACAATGAGCAGTTCTTC. Residues: CASSLKGAGYNEQFF.

V is TRBV5-1 and J is TRBJ2-3; 7 bases fit TRBD2. CDR3 length: 15 residues. The J segment lost 14 bases and the V segment lost 2 bases, leaving 17 bases of the junction unmatched. From germline, CDR1 is SGHRS and CDR2 YFSETQ. DNA of the CDR3: TGCGCCAGCAGCTTTGAAGGAGCGGCTGGGACTACTCTGTATTTT. This translates into CASSFEGAAGTTLYF.

V gene TRBV28 combines with J gene TRBJ1-6; TRBD1 aligns across 8 bases. The CDR3 spans 16 residues. After removal of 7 bases from V and 10 bases from J, the junction contained 15 bases not matched to a gene. Germline V gene lookup returns CDR1 MDHEN and CDR2 SYDVKM. This CDR3 is CASTNILTGGGSPLHF. CDR3 bases: TGTGCCAGCACAAATATCTTAACAGGGGGGGGGTCACCCCTCCACTTT.

The chain recombines TRBV5-1 with TRBJ1-2; 7 bases map to TRBD1. The J segment lost 7 bases and the V segment lost 2 bases, leaving 8 bases of the junction unmatched. This CDR3 region has 14 residues. Germline CDR1 SGHRS, CDR2 YFSETQ. This CDR3 reads CASSFYDREVGYTF. The CDR3 DNA reads as TGCGCCAGCAGCTTTTACGACAGGGAGGTTGGCTACACCTTC.

The chain combines TRBV4-1 with TRBJ1-5; D is ambiguous. Trimming removed 4 bases from V and 6 bases from J, with 16 bases in between. The CDR3 covers 15 residues. The germline V gene encodes CDR1 MGHRA and CDR2 YSYEKL. The CDR3 coding sequence is TGCGCCAGCAGCCGAGACTCATCGTTCGGTCAGCCCCAGCATTTT. It translates to CASSRDSSFGQPQHF.

The chain uses TRBV6-2 or TRBV6-3 and TRBJ1-4, with D possibly matching TRBD1 (6 bases). The V end lost 4 bases, the J end lost 6 bases, and 24 bases lay between the germline ends. Germline CDR1 and CDR2: MNHEY and SVGEGT. The CDR3 totals 18 residues. This chain's CDR3 is CASSFTLQTGLVDEKLFF. The CDR3 nucleotides read TGTGCCAGCAGTTTCACTCTTCAAACAGGGTTGGTGGATGAAAAACTGTTTTTT.

V usage is TRBV5-1 and J usage is TRBJ1-2; 12 bases map to TRBD1. Trimming removed 3 bases from V and 4 bases from J; junction bases left unmatched: 4. Germline loops: CDR1 SGHRS, CDR2 YFSETQ. The length of the CDR3 is 15 residues. The CDR3 is CASSSGTGGGYGYTF. In DNA form, the CDR3 reads TGCGCCAGCAGCTCCGGGACAGGGGGCGGCTATGGCTACACCTTC.

The chain employs TRBV5-4 and TRBJ2-5; tentatively, D is TRBD2 (5 bases). The germline gives CDR1 SGHNT, CDR2 YYREEE (reference sequence). This CDR3 comprises 17 residues. V lost 0 bases, J lost 1 base, and 16 bases lay in between. The CDR3: CASSLEQRSPSQETQYF. The CDR3 DNA sequence: TGTGCCAGCAGCTTGGAACAGCGGAGCCCCTCCCAAGAGACCCAGTACTTC.

The chain recombines TRBV6-2 or TRBV6-3 with TRBJ2-1; 7 nucleotides match TRBD1. CDR3 length: 14 residues. In germline, CDR1 is MNHEY, CDR2 SVGEGT. After removal of 5 bases from V and 5 bases from J, the junction contained 6 bases not matched to a gene. This CDR3 is CASSALRGNNEQFF. The CDR3 bases are TGTGCCAGCAGTGCCCTCAGGGGGAACAATGAGCAGTTCTTC.

This chain links TRBV5-1 with TRBJ1-2; perhaps TRBD1 as D (5 bases). The CDR3 has 14 amino acids. Looked up from germline, CDR1 is SGHRS and CDR2 is YFSETQ. V shed 4 bases and J shed 4 bases, with 14 bases lying between them. The CDR3, as DNA: TGCGCCAGCAGCCTGGCGGGGGGGGGCTATGGCTACACCTTC. Protein sequence: CASSLAGGGYGYTF.

V usage is TRBV6-4 and J usage is TRBJ1-1; D not resolved. With 8 bases removed from V and 1 base from J, the gap between germline ends came to 8 bases. Germline CDR1 MRHNA, CDR2 SNTAGT. The CDR3 has 12 amino acids. This CDR3 is CASVYKNTEAFF. The CDR3 region has the DNA TGTGCCAGCGTCTATAAGAACACTGAAGCTTTCTTT.

CDR3 residues: CASSRTDRGKDEQYF. In DNA form, the CDR3 reads TGTGCCAGTAGCAGAACTGACAGGGGCAAGGACGAGCAGTACTTC. The chain uses TRBV19 and TRBJ2-7; 8 bases map to TRBD1. Germline-derived CDR1 and CDR2 are LNHDA and SQIVND (reference sequence). The junction had 12 bases not matched to a gene; V was cut back by 6 bases and J by 5 bases. The CDR3 length is 15 residues. The full variable domain, with the rest looked up from reference TRBV19 and TRBJ2-7, is DGGITQSPKYLFRKEGQNVTLSCEQNLNHDAMYWYRQDPGQGLRLIYYSQIVNDFQKGDIAEGYSVSREKKESFPLTVTSAQKNPTAFYLCASSRTDRGKDEQYFGPGTRLTVT.

J is TRBJ1-1 and V is TRBV11-2; 8 positions agree with TRBD1. CDR1 and CDR2 (germline): SGHAT, FQNNGV. The CDR3 sequence is 12 residues long. J lost 10 bases, V lost 0 bases, and 1 base had no gene match. CDR3 protein: CASSLDRGRAFF. DNA for the CDR3: TGTGCCAGCAGCTTAGACAGGGGGCGAGCTTTCTTT.